This T cell receptor (beta chain) was identified in a study of blood T cell repertoires in COVID-19. Study overall: Both acute and convalescent COVID-19 samples were obtained from the United States, Italy and Spain. The analysed material was cDNA or gDNA that came from T cells, B-cell-depleted T cells, or PBMCs.

This clone occurred once. Germline lookup yields CDR1 MNHEY and CDR2 SVGAGI. The V gene end was trimmed by 2 bases and the J gene end by 9 bases; junction bases not matched to a gene: 10. The length of the CDR3 is 16 residues. Per the original methods: Amplification of reference gene primers provided the estimated nucleated cell counts. Profiled with immunoSEQ multiplex PCR; TCRdb holds only in-frame clones, not every one. The DNA gave D and trimming, while V, J and clone size come from that table. The sample has tens of thousands of clones; roughly 90% are singletons. The chain has TRBV6-5 and TRBJ2-1; 10 nucleotides align to TRBD2. The clonotype originates from a human donor in a cohort sampled during active COVID-19. The sample was peripheral blood. CDR3 DNA sequence: TGTGCCAGCAGTTACGTGGAGCGGGGGGGCTTGGGTGAGCAGTTCTTC. It codes for CASSYVERGGLGEQFF.